Presented here are 2 T cell receptor beta chains from one specimen sequenced in a study of shared clonotypes between healthy human individuals. The table came from immunoSEQ multiplex PCR; TCRdb's copy has only in-frame clones and leaves some out. In the table there are around 1.4 million clones, just under 99% of which are singletons. Sequenced: naive CD4+ T cells sorted from blood. Subset in this sample: CD45RA+ positively selected. These receptors came from a man aged 25-45 years in good health.

This clone has just one count. Other DNA variants within this sample encode the same CDR3. In nucleotides, the CDR3 is TGTGCCAGCAGACTGAACACTGAAGCTTTCTTT. Protein: CASRLNTEAFF. J is TRBJ1-1 and V is TRBV6-1; D gene unclear. CDR1 and CDR2 from the germline V gene are MNHNS and SASEGT. V was pared by 6 bases and J by 0 bases, with 2 bases between. CDR3 length: 11 residues.

This chain joins TRBV19 and TRBJ1-5; 7 bases line up with TRBD1. Germline V gene data show CDR1 as LNHDA and CDR2 as SQIVND (reference sequence). The V and J ends lost 3 bases and 4 bases, in that order; junction bases with no gene match: 9. The CDR3 extends over 16 amino acids. The CDR3 DNA follows: TGTGCCAGTAGTATCAGGACAGGTCTTTTAAATCAGCCCCAGCATTTT. This translates into CASSIRTGLLNQPQHF.